This TCR beta chain was captured by sequencing in a study of cytomegalovirus exposure and HLA in healthy donors. Notes on the study in general: The classifier, whose performance was assessed in both the original and validation cohorts, reportedly diagnosed cytomegalovirus status with high specificity and sensitivity. Some TCR beta chains (roughly 160 of them) were listed as cytomegalovirus-associated.

Turning to this clone: As yet, its antigen is unknown.

The table came from immunoSEQ multiplex PCR; TCRdb's copy has only in-frame clones and leaves some out. This table has about 310,000 clones, 88% appearing once. There are 14 residues in the CDR3. Trimming removed 2 bases from V and 5 bases from J, with 12 bases in between. Germline CDR1 is SEHNR and CDR2 is FQNEAQ (reference sequence). Sequences were obtained from PBMCs. The TCR comes from a man between 25 and 39 years old in good health and CMV-seronegative. The chain recombines TRBV7-9 with TRBJ2-5, with a weak D call TRBD2 (5 bases). The CDR3, as DNA: TGTGCCAGCAGCTTATTAGAGGGTTCGGAGACCCAGTACTTC. As protein: CASSLLEGSETQYF. The full variable domain, its missing parts supplied by reference TRBV7-9 and TRBJ2-5, is DTGVSQNPRHKITKRGQNVTFRCDPISEHNRLYWYRQTLGQGPEFLTYFQNEAQLEKSRLLSDRFSAERPKGSFSTLEIQRTEQGDSAMYLCASSLLEGSETQYFGPGTRLLVL.